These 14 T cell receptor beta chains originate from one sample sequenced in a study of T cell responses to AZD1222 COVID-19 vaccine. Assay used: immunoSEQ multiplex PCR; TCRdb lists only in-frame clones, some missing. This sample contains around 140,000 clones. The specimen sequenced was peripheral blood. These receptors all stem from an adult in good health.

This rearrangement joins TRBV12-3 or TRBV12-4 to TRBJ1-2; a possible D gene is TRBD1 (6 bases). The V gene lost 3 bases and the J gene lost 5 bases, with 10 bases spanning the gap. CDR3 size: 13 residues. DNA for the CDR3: TGTGCCAGCAGTTTCAGGACAGAGTATGGCTACACCTTC. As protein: CASSFRTEYGYTF.

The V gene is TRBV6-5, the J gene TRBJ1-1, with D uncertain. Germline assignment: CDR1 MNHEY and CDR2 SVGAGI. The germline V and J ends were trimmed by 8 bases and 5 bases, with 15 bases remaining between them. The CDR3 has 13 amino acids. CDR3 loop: CASQRRRGTEAFF. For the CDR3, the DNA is TGTGCCAGCCAAAGGAGGCGGGGTACTGAAGCTTTCTTT.

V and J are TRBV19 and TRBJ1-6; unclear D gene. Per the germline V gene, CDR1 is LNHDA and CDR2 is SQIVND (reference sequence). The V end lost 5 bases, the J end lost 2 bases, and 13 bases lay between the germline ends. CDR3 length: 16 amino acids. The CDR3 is CASSLRGGPYNSPLHF. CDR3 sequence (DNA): TGTGCCAGTAGTCTTCGAGGCGGACCCTATAATTCACCCCTCCACTTT.

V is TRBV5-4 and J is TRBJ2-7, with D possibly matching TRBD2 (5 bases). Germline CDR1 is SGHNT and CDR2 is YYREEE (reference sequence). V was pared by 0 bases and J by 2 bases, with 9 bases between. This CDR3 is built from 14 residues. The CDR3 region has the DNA TGTGCCAGCAGCTTGGGGACTGACCCCTACGAGCAGTACTTC. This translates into CASSLGTDPYEQYF.

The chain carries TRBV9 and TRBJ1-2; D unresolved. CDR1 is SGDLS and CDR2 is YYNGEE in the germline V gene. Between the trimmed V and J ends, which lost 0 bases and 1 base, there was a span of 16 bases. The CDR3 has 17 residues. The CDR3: CASSVAPQYWDNYGYTF. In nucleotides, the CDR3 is TGTGCCAGCAGCGTAGCCCCCCAGTATTGGGATAACTATGGCTACACCTTC.

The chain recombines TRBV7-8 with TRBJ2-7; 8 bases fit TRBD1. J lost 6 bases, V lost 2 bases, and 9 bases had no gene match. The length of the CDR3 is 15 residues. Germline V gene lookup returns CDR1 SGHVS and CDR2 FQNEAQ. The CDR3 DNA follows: TGTGCCAGCAGCTTAAGGGGGACAACAGGGGGCGAGCAGTACTTC. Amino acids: CASSLRGTTGGEQYF.

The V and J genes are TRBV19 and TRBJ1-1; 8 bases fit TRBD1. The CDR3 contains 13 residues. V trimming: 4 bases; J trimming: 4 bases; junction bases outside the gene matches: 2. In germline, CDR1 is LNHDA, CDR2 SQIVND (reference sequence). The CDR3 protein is CASSTQGVTEAFF. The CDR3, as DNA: TGTGCCAGTAGTACACAGGGGGTCACTGAAGCTTTCTTT. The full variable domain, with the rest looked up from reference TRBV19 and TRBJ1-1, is DGGITQSPKYLFRKEGQNVTLSCEQNLNHDAMYWYRQDPGQGLRLIYYSQIVNDFQKGDIAEGYSVSREKKESFPLTVTSAQKNPTAFYLCASSTQGVTEAFFGQGTRLTVV.

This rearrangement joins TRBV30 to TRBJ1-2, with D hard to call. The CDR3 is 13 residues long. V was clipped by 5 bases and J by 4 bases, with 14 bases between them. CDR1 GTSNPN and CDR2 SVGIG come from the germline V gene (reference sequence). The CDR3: CAWGPVGLYGYTF. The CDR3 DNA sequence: TGTGCCTGGGGACCGGTAGGGCTCTATGGCTACACCTTC.

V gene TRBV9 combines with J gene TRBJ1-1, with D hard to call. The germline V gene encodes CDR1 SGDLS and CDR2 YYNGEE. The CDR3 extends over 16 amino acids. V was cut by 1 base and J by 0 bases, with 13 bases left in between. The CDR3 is CASSVRPILMNTEAFF. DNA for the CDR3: TGTGCCAGCAGCGTAAGGCCAATTCTCATGAACACTGAAGCTTTCTTT.

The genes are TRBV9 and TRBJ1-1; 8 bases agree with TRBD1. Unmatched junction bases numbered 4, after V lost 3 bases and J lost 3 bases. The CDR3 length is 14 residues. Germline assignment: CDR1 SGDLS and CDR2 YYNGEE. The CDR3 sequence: CASSAQGAYTEAFF. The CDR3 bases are TGTGCCAGCAGCGCTCAGGGGGCGTACACTGAAGCTTTCTTT.

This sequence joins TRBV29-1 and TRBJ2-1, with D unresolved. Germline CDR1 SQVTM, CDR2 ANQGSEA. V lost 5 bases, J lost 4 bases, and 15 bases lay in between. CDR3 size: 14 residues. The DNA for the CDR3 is TGCAGCGTTCCTAGAACGGATCCTTACAATGAGCAGTTCTTC. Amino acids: CSVPRTDPYNEQFF.

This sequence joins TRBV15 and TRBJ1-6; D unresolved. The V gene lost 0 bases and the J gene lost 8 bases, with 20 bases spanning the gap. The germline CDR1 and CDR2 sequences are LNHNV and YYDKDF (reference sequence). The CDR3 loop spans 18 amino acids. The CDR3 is CATSRDRMGGGDHSPLHF. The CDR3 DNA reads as TGTGCCACCAGCAGAGATAGGATGGGAGGCGGCGACCATTCACCCCTCCACTTT. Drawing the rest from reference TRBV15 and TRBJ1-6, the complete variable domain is DAMVIQNPRYQVTQFGKPVTLSCSQTLNHNVMYWYQQKSSQAPKLLFHYYDKDFNNEADTPDNFQSRRPNTSFCFLDIRSPGLGDTAMYLCATSRDRMGGGDHSPLHFGNGTRLTVT.

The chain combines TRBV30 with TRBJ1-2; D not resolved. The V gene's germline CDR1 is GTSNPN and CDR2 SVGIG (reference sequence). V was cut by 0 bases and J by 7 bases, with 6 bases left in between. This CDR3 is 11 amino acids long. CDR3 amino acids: CAWSVRVGYTF. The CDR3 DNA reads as TGTGCCTGGAGTGTACGGGTTGGCTACACCTTC.

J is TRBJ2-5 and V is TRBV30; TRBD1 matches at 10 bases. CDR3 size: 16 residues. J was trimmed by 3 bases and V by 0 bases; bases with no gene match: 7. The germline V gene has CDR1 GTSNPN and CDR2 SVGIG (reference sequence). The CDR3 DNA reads TGTGCCTGGAGTGTACTTAGACAGGGGGCAAAAGAGACCCAGTACTTC. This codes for CAWSVLRQGAKETQYF.